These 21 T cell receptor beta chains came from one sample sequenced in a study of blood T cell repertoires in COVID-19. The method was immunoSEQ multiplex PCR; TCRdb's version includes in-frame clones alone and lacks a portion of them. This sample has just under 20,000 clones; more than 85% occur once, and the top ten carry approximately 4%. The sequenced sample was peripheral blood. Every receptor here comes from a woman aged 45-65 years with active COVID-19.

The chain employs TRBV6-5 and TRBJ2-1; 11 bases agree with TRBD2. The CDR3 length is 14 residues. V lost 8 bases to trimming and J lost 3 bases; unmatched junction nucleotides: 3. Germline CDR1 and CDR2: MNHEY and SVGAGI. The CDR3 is CASHTSGGYNEQFF. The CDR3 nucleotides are TGTGCCAGCCATACTAGCGGGGGCTACAATGAGCAGTTCTTC.

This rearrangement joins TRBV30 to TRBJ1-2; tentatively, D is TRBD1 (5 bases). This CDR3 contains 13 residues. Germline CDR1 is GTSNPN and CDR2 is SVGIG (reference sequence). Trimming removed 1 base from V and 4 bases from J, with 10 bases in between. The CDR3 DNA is TGTGCCTGGAGTGCCCAGGGCATCTATGGCTACACCTTC. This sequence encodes CAWSAQGIYGYTF.

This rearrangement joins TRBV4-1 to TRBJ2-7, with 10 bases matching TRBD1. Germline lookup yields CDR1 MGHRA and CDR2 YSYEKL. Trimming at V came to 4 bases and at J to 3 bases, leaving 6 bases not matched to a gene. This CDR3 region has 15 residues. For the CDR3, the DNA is TGCGCCAGCAGCCTCCGGGACAGGGGAATCTACGAGCAGTACTTC. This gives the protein CASSLRDRGIYEQYF.

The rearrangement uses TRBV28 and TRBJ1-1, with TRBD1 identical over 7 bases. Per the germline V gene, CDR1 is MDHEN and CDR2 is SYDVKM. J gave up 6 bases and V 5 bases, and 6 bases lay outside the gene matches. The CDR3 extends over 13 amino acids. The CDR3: CASSPGTASEAFF. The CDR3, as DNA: TGTGCCAGCAGTCCAGGGACAGCCTCTGAAGCTTTCTTT.

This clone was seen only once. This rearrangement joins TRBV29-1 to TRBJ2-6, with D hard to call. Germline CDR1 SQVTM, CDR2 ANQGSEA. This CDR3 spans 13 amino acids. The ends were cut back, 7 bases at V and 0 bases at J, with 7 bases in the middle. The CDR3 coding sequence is TGCAGCGCTAGTTTCTCTGGGGCCAACGTCCTGACTTTC. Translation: CSASFSGANVLTF.

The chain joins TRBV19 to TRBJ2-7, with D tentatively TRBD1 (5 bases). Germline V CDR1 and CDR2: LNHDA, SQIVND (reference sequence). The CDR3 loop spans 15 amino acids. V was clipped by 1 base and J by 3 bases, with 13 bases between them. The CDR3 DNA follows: TGTGCCAGTAGTATAGGGGTAGGGGTCATCTACGAGCAGTACTTC. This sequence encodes CASSIGVGVIYEQYF.

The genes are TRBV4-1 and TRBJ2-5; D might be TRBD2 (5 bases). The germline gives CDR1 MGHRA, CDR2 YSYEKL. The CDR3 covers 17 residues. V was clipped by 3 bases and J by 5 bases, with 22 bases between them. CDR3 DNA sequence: TGCGCCAGCAGCCAGGACCTGAGCAGCGGAGTGAGGGAGACCCAGTACTTC. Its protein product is CASSQDLSSGVRETQYF.

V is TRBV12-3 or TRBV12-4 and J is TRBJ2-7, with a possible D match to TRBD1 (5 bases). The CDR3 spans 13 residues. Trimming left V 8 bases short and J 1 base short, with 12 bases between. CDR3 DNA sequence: TGTGCCAGCCTACAGGCCCCATCCTACGAGCAGTACTTC. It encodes CASLQAPSYEQYF.

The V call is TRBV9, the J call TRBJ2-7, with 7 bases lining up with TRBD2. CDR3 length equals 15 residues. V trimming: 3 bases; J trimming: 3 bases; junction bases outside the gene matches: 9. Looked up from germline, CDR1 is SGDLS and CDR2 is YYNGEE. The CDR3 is CASSAQGGSSYEQYF. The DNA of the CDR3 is TGTGCCAGCAGCGCCCAGGGCGGGAGTAGCTACGAGCAGTACTTC.

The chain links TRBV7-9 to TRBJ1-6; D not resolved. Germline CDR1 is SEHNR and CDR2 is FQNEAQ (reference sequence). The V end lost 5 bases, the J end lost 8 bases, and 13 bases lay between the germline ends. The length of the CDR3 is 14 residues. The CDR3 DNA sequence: TGTGCCAGCAGCCCGGTGGTACGCGATTCACCCCTCCACTTT. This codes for CASSPVVRDSPLHF. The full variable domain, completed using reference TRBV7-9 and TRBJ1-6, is DTGVSQNPRHKITKRGQNVTFRCDPISEHNRLYWYRQTLGQGPEFLTYFQNEAQLEKSRLLSDRFSAERPKGSFSTLEIQRTEQGDSAMYLCASSPVVRDSPLHFGNGTRLTVT.

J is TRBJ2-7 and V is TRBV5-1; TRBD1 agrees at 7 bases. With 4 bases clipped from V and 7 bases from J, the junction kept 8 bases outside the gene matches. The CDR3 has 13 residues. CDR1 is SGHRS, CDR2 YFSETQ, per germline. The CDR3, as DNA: TGCGCCAGCAGCGCCCGACCAGGGGGTGAGCAGTACTTC. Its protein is CASSARPGGEQYF.

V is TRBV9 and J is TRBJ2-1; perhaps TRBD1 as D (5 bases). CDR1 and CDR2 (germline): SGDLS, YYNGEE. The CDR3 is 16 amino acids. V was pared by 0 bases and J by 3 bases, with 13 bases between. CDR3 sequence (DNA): TGTGCCAGCAGCGTAGAATGGGGCAGGGTCTACAATGAGCAGTTCTTC. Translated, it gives CASSVEWGRVYNEQFF.

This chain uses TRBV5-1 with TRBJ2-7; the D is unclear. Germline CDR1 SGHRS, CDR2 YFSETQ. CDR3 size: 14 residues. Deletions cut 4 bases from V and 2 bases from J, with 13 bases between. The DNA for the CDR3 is TGCGCCAGCAGCCAAAACCTACCTCCCTACGAGCAGTACTTC. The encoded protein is CASSQNLPPYEQYF.

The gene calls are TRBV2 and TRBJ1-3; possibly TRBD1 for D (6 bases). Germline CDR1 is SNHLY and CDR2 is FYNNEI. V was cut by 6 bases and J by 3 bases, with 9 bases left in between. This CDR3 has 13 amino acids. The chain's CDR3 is CASRGTFGNTIYF. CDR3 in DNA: TGTGCCAGCAGAGGGACATTTGGAAACACCATATATTTT.

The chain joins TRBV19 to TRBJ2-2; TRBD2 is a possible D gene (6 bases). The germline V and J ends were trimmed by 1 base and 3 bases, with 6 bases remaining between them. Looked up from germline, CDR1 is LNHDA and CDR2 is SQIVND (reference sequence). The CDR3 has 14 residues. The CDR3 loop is CASSIAGDTGELFF. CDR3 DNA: TGTGCCAGTAGTATAGCGGGAGACACCGGGGAGCTGTTTTTT.

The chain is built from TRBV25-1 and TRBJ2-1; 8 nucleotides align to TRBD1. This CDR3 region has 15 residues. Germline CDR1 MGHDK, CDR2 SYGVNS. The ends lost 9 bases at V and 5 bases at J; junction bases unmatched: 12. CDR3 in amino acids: CASTGDRGFNNEQFF. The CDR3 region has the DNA TGTGCCAGTACCGGTGACAGGGGATTCAACAATGAGCAGTTCTTC.

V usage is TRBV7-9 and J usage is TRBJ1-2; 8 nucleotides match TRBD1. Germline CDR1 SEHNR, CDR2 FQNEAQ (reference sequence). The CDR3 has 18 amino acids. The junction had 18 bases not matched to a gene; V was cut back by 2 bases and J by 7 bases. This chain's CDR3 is CASSLLLGQGPYGGGYTF. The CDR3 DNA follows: TGTGCCAGCAGCTTACTCCTTGGACAGGGTCCCTACGGGGGTGGCTACACCTTC.

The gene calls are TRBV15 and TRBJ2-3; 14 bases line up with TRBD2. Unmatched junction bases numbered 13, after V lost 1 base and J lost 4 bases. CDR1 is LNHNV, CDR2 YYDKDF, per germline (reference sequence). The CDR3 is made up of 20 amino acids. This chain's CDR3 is CATSRGNIIGLAGGSDTQYF. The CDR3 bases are TGTGCCACCAGCAGAGGCAATATCATAGGACTAGCGGGAGGATCAGATACGCAGTATTTT.

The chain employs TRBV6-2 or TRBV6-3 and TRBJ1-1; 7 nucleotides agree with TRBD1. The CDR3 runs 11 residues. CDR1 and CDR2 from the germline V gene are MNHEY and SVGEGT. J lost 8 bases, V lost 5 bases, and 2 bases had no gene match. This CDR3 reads CASSRDREAFF. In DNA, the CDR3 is TGTGCCAGCAGTCGGGACAGAGAAGCTTTCTTT.

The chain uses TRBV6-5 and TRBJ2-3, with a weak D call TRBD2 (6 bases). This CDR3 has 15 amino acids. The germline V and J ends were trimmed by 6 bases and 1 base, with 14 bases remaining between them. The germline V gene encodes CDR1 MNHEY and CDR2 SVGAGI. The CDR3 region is CASSPDYARTDTQYF. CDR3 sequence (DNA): TGTGCCAGCAGCCCGGACTACGCGCGCACAGATACGCAGTATTTT.

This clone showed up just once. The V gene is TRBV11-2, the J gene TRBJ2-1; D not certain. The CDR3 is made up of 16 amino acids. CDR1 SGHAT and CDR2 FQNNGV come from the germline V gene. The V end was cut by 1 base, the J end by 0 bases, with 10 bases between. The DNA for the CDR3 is TGTGCCAGCAGCTTAGTGGCAGGAACCTCCTACAATGAGCAGTTCTTC. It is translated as CASSLVAGTSYNEQFF. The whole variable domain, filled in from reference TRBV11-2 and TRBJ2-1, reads EAGVAQSPRYKIIEKRQSVAFWCNPISGHATLYWYQQILGQGPKLLIQFQNNGVVDDSQLPKDRFSAERLKGVDSTLKIQPAKLEDSAVYLCASSLVAGTSYNEQFFGPGTRLTVL.